This T cell receptor (beta chain) was obtained from a study of shared clonotypes between healthy human individuals. Study conclusions and caveats: Owing to a small donor count, the genetic and exposure-history diversity represented was limited.

Regarding this clone: Its cognate antigen is unknown.

V dropped 6 bases and J dropped 6; count of bases not matched to a gene: 7. This CDR3 has 14 amino acids. Germline CDR1 is SNHLY and CDR2 is FYNNEI. In the source study's methods: ImmunoSEQ junction-only sequences lacked quality scores, so their filtering differed. Method: immunoSEQ multiplex PCR; TCRdb's copy keeps in-frame clones and lacks some. V and J calls and clone size are given by that table; D and trimming were obtained from the DNA. The table records 2 million to 2.5 million clones, approximately 94% of them present only once. Material: naive CD4+ T cells sorted from blood. This sample's subset: CD45RA+ positively selected. The chain employs TRBV2 and TRBJ1-3; TRBD1 aligns across 8 bases. This receptor was taken from a man aged 18 to 29 in good health. The CDR3 protein is CASRGQGLSNTIYF. The CDR3 DNA is TGTGCCAGCAGAGGACAGGGTCTGTCAAACACCATATATTTT.